The 15 T cell receptor beta chains below come from one sample, sequenced in a study of blood T cell repertoires in COVID-19. Produced via immunoSEQ multiplex PCR; TCRdb's table is partial and in-frame only. The data show some 270,000 clones, with 75% to 90% seen just once and about 4% held by the top ten. Sample: PBMCs or T cells enriched from blood (not recorded which). The origin of the receptors is a woman aged 30 to 39 with acute COVID-19.

The rearrangement uses TRBV4-1 and TRBJ2-7; 7 positions match TRBD1. The J segment lost 3 bases and the V segment lost 2 bases, leaving 7 bases of the junction unmatched. Germline CDR1 reads MGHRA; CDR2 reads YSYEKL. The CDR3 length is 15 residues. The CDR3 sequence: CASSQLQGPGYEQYF. The CDR3 nucleotides are TGCGCCAGCAGCCAACTACAGGGGCCCGGCTACGAGCAGTACTTC.

The CDR3 protein is CASSQGPNRPQHF. The CDR3 nucleotides read TGTGCCAGCAGCCAGGGCCCCAATCGACCCCAGCATTTT. The V gene is TRBV2, the J gene TRBJ1-5; a possible D gene is TRBD1 (5 bases). Germline V gives CDR1 SNHLY, CDR2 FYNNEI. V lost 6 bases and J 10 bases, leaving 16 bases between the germline ends. This CDR3 has 13 amino acids.

The chain links TRBV28 to TRBJ2-1; D is uncertain. V shed 6 bases and J shed 8 bases, with 8 bases lying between them. The CDR3 spans 11 residues. Germline V CDR1 and CDR2: MDHEN, SYDVKM. The CDR3: CASRALHEQFF. In nucleotides, the CDR3 is TGTGCCAGCAGGGCTTTACATGAGCAGTTCTTC.

The gene calls are TRBV9 and TRBJ1-4; maybe TRBD1 (5 bases). The V and J ends lost 0 bases and 12 bases respectively, with 15 bases between them. The germline V gene encodes CDR1 SGDLS and CDR2 YYNGEE. This CDR3 comprises 14 residues. The CDR3 here is CASSVGPGSTELFF. The CDR3 bases are TGTGCCAGCAGCGTAGGACCAGGGTCGACGGAACTGTTTTTT.

The V call is TRBV28, the J call TRBJ1-2; D might be TRBD1 (5 bases). Trimming removed 6 bases from V and 4 bases from J, with 15 bases in between. Germline V CDR1 and CDR2: MDHEN, SYDVKM. The CDR3 has 14 amino acids. The CDR3 is CASSPGGAPYGYTF. The CDR3 DNA reads TGTGCCAGCAGCCCCGGAGGGGCTCCCTATGGCTACACCTTC.

The rearrangement uses TRBV2 and TRBJ1-1, with 7 bases matching TRBD1. The ends lost 7 bases at V and 2 bases at J; junction bases unmatched: 7. CDR1 SNHLY and CDR2 FYNNEI come from the germline V gene. The CDR3 spans 14 residues. The CDR3 reads CASTPQGFNTEAFF. The CDR3, as DNA: TGTGCCAGCACCCCACAGGGGTTTAACACTGAAGCTTTCTTT.

The chain recombines TRBV9 with TRBJ1-5, with D possibly TRBD1 on 6 matching bases. Germline CDR1 reads SGDLS; CDR2 reads YYNGEE. The CDR3 sequence is 15 residues long. V was shortened by 5 bases and J by 4 bases, with 16 bases between the two germline ends. The CDR3 region is CASSGGGGGNQPQHF. The CDR3 DNA reads as TGTGCCAGCAGTGGCGGGGGGGGCGGAAATCAGCCCCAGCATTTT.

The genes are TRBV28 and TRBJ2-7; TRBD1 is a possible D gene (6 bases). Germline-derived CDR1 and CDR2 are MDHEN and SYDVKM. The CDR3 contains 14 residues. V was trimmed by 1 base and J by 3 bases, leaving 10 bases between them. In nucleotides, the CDR3 is TGTGCCAGCAGTTTATCAGGACAGCTCTACGAGCAGTACTTC. Translated: CASSLSGQLYEQYF.

The chain combines TRBV3-1 (or the pseudogene TRBV3-2) with TRBJ2-3, with a weak D call TRBD1 (5 bases). Trimming shortened V by 4 bases and J by 5 bases, and 10 bases separated the two germline ends. Germline V lookup: CDR1 LGHDT, CDR2 YNNKEL (reference sequence). The CDR3 sequence is 13 residues long. The CDR3 sequence is CASSRGRGDTQYF. The CDR3 DNA follows: TGTGCCAGCAGCCGCGGTAGGGGAGATACGCAGTATTTT.

This chain uses TRBV5-3 with TRBJ2-7, with 10 positions matching TRBD2. TRBV5-3 is sorted into the ORF group, with uncertain function. V gave up 5 bases and J gave up 4 bases; unmatched junction bases: 15. The CDR3 contains 17 residues. The CDR3 is CARRSFPEAGGQYEQYF. The CDR3 bases are TGTGCCAGAAGGTCATTCCCCGAAGCGGGAGGGCAGTACGAGCAGTACTTC.

This sequence joins TRBV12-3 or TRBV12-4 and TRBJ2-2; 8 bases line up with TRBD2. V was pared by 6 bases and J by 8 bases, with 5 bases of the junction left unmatched. The length of the CDR3 is 13 residues. CDR3 amino acids: CASSPAGAGELFF. The CDR3 coding sequence is TGTGCCAGCAGCCCAGCGGGAGCGGGGGAGCTGTTTTTT.

V and J are TRBV15 and TRBJ2-7, with 9 bases fitting TRBD1. Trimming at V came to 5 bases and at J to 5 bases, leaving 7 bases not matched to a gene. This CDR3 is 14 amino acids long. Germline V gene lookup returns CDR1 LNHNV and CDR2 YYDKDF (reference sequence). The CDR3 region is CATSARTGDNEQYF. The CDR3 DNA reads TGTGCCACCAGCGCCCGGACAGGGGATAACGAGCAGTACTTC.

This clone has more than one count but fewer than ten. Other DNA sequences within the sample encode an identical CDR3. DNA for the CDR3: TGTGCCAGCATTAGGGGCTACGAGCAGTACTTC. Protein sequence: CASIRGYEQYF. J is TRBJ2-7 and V is TRBV28; a possible D gene is TRBD1 (5 bases). CDR1 and CDR2 (germline): MDHEN, SYDVKM. Trimming removed 7 bases from V and 3 bases from J, with 7 bases in between. The CDR3 runs 11 residues.

The CDR3 loop reads CASSYLGSDSVRKLFF. CDR3 DNA: TGTGCCAGCAGTTACCTGGGCTCGGACAGTGTCAGAAAACTGTTTTTT. The V and J genes are TRBV6-5 and TRBJ1-4; D may be TRBD1 (6 bases). The CDR3 is 16 residues long. V lost 2 bases to trimming and J lost 10 bases, with 20 bases between them. Germline V CDR1 and CDR2: MNHEY, SVGAGI.

This chain uses TRBV28 with TRBJ1-2; D possibly corresponds to TRBD1 (6 bases). V dropped 2 bases and J dropped 6 bases, with 13 bases sitting between them. Germline-derived CDR1 and CDR2 are MDHEN and SYDVKM. The CDR3 has 14 residues. CDR3 coding DNA: TGTGCCAGCAGTTTAGTGGACAGTTTGAATGGCTACACCTTC. It translates to CASSLVDSLNGYTF.